The sequence of this T cell receptor beta chain was determined in a study of blood T cell repertoires in COVID-19. Across the study: There were acute and convalescent COVID-19 samples, and they came from the United States, Italy and Spain. PBMCs, B-cell-depleted T cells, or T cells provided the cDNA or gDNA that made up the material.

Authors' analysis steps: Estimation of nucleated cell counts was performed using reference gene primer amplification. Some clones are missing from TCRdb's copy, which holds only in-frame ones; the method was immunoSEQ multiplex PCR. V and J calls and clone size are those listed in that table; D and trimming were worked out from the DNA. The sample shows roughly 65,000 clones, 65% to 80% of them seen only once. The CDR3 is 16 residues long. In germline, CDR1 is SEHNR, CDR2 FQNEAQ (reference sequence). V shed 1 base, J shed 5 bases, and the junction held 9 bases outside the gene matches. The receptor was isolated from a human donor in a cohort sampled during active COVID-19. V usage is TRBV7-9 and J usage is TRBJ2-7, with 9 bases fitting TRBD2. Sequencing was done on a sample of peripheral blood. Here the CDR3 reads CASSLGSYRTSDEQYF. In DNA form, the CDR3 reads TGTGCCAGCAGCTTAGGGTCGTACCGGACTAGCGACGAGCAGTACTTC.